The T cell receptor (beta chain) described here comes from a study of shared clonotypes between healthy human individuals. Points from the study as a whole: Some naive CD4 clonotypes, roughly 4.5%, turned up in common across several donors. When compared with the clonotypes that were shared by all four sorted-subset donors, the non-shared clonotypes turned out to have lower generation probabilities.

CDR3 length: 13 amino acids. V was pared by 1 base and J by 8 bases, with 8 bases between. Germline V gives CDR1 MGHRA, CDR2 YSYEKL. Some clones are missing from TCRdb's copy, which holds only in-frame ones; the method was immunoSEQ multiplex PCR. The sample consists of fewer than 850,000 clones, approximately 96% of them appearing once. Notes on this clone: Antigen: not known.

In the naive CD8 group, cells lacked CD45RO and were positively selected for CCR7, so terminally differentiated effector memory CD45RA+ cells were left out. The receptor was isolated from a man younger than 45 in good health. The sample was naive CD8+ T cells sorted from blood. This sequence joins TRBV4-1 and TRBJ1-4; D call uncertain. The CDR3 loop reads CASSQVVNEKLFF. The CDR3 DNA is TGCGCCAGCAGCCAAGTGGTAAACGAAAAACTGTTTTTT.